A selection of T cell receptor beta chains follows, all from one sample in a study of cytomegalovirus exposure and HLA in healthy donors. The assay was immunoSEQ multiplex PCR, and TCRdb's table has in-frame clones only and misses some. This sample carries about 140,000 clones, around 80% of them seen once, and the ten largest clones take approximately 1.3%. Sequencing was performed on PBMCs. The receptors derive from a male donor in good health and CMV-seropositive. Both conserved end residues are part of each CDR3. D genes are given only for firm matches. Size is stated for part of the rows, as once, few or many counts, or as a class when the clone is expanded.

TRBV5-4	.	.	15	TRBJ1-1	CASSLPVSEVTEAFF	TGTGCCAGCAGCCTACCGGTCTCAGAGGTCACTGAAGCTTTCTTT
TRBV6-5	.	.	11	TRBJ2-5	CASSYQETQYF	TGTGCCAGCAGTTATCAGGAGACCCAGTACTTC
TRBV7-2	.	.	15	TRBJ1-1	CASSPAGIGRREAFF	TGTGCCAGCAGCCCCGCCGGGATAGGCCGTCGAGAAGCTTTCTTT
TRBV6-5	.	once	11	TRBJ2-3	CASSNRDTQYF	TGTGCCAGCAGTAACCGGGACACACAGTATTTT
TRBV18	.	.	13	TRBJ1-1	CASSPNRDTEAFF	TGTGCCAGCTCACCAAACAGGGACACTGAAGCTTTCTTT
TRBV7-3	.	.	13	TRBJ2-7	CASSSTGVTEQYF	TGTGCCAGCAGCTCTACCGGGGTCACCGAGCAGTACTTC
TRBV9	TRBD2	.	14	TRBJ2-1	CASSPRLAGFEQFF	TGTGCCAGCAGCCCCCGACTAGCGGGGTTTGAGCAGTTCTTC
TRBV7-2	TRBD1	.	15	TRBJ2-7	CASINIRGQGYEQYF	TGTGCCAGCATCAATATCCGGGGACAGGGCTACGAGCAGTACTTC
TRBV9	TRBD2	.	15	TRBJ2-7	CASSINSGGPYEQYF	TGTGCCAGCAGCATCAACAGCGGGGGGCCCTACGAGCAGTACTTC
TRBV5-6	.	.	16	TRBJ2-2	CASSLLSFGITGELFF	TGTGCCAGCAGCTTGTTGAGTTTCGGGATCACCGGGGAGCTGTTTTTT
TRBV28	.	.	12	TRBJ1-2	CASTEGGMGYTF	TGTGCCAGCACCGAGGGTGGCATGGGCTACACCTTC
TRBV11-3	TRBD1	.	15	TRBJ1-1	CASSLARGLQGKAFF	TGTGCCAGCAGCTTAGCCAGGGGGCTGCAAGGTAAAGCTTTCTTT
TRBV7-9	.	.	13	TRBJ2-7	CASSWSSVYEQYF	TGTGCCAGCAGCTGGTCTTCGGTCTACGAGCAGTACTTC
TRBV7-2	TRBD2	.	17	TRBJ2-7	CASSYSSGGNLINEQYF	TGTGCCAGCAGCTACTCTAGCGGGGGGAACCTAATCAACGAGCAGTACTTC